The following is a T cell receptor (beta chain) sequence with its context. The source of the sample is a study of blood T cell repertoires in COVID-19. CDR1 is SGHDN, CDR2 FVKESK, per germline. Losses at the gene ends were 8 bases for V and 11 bases for J; bases not matched to a gene: 11. The CDR3 totals 12 residues. Profiled with immunoSEQ multiplex PCR; TCRdb holds only in-frame clones, not every one. The top ten clones hold about 0.76% of a sample with 150,000 to 250,000 clones, roughly 94% of them seen once. V and J are TRBV14 and TRBJ1-1, with TRBD1 matching over 7 bases. The sample was peripheral blood. The clonotype comes from a man aged 25 to 40 with COVID-19, enrolled during active disease. The CDR3 here is CASQEGGALAFF. As DNA, the CDR3 is TGTGCCAGCCAGGAAGGGGGCGCCTTGGCTTTCTTT.